This TCR beta chain is from a study of blood T cell repertoires in COVID-19. For the study at large: There were acute and convalescent COVID-19 samples, and they came from the United States, Italy and Spain. Sources were T cells, B-cell-depleted T cells, or PBMCs; the material itself was cDNA or gDNA.

Between the trimmed V and J ends, which lost 5 bases and 6 bases, there was a span of 10 bases. CDR1 is SGHTA and CDR2 is FQGNSA in the germline V gene. The length of the CDR3 is 13 residues. In the source study's methods: Amplified reference gene primers provided the basis for estimating nucleated cell counts. Sequencing used immunoSEQ multiplex PCR; TCRdb keeps in-frame clones, though not all of them. From that table come the V and J calls and clone size; the DNA was used to work out D and trimming. The sample lists more than 70,000 clones, about 86% seen once, with around 20% in the top ten. This receptor was taken from an elderly woman with acute or convalescent COVID-19. The chain combines TRBV7-2 with TRBJ2-2; maybe TRBD2 (5 bases). Sequencing input: peripheral blood. CDR3 nucleotides: TGTGCCAGCAGCCCTCGGGGTTCCGGGGAGCTGTTTTTT. It specifies CASSPRGSGELFF.